A single sample gave rise to the 21 T cell receptor beta chains below, sequenced in a study of prognosis after radiotherapy for stage I lung cancer. Amplification of TCR beta CDR3 from genomic DNA used two-round multiplex PCR. Used in first-round PCR were primers specific to each TRBV and TRBJ gene. One entry per CDR3 protein results from TCRdb running MiXCR on the multiplex PCR reads. In the table there are fewer than 40,000 distinct CDR3 sequences, approximately 32% of which are singletons. Sample: PBMCs, taken before or after stereotactic body radiation therapy (not recorded which). The receptors shown here come from a donor of 50 years or more with non-small cell lung cancer.

This chain joins TRBV7-3 and TRBJ2-1; TRBD1 agrees at 11 bases. Germline CDR1 and CDR2: SGHTA and FQGTGA. Unmatched junction bases numbered 5, after V lost 8 bases and J lost 8 bases. This CDR3 is built from 13 residues. The CDR3 DNA reads as TGTGCCAGCGTGAGGGGACAGGGGGATGAGCAGTTCTTC. Translated, it gives CASVRGQGDEQFF. The full variable domain, rest sourced from reference TRBV7-3 and TRBJ2-1, is GAGVSQTPSNKVTEKGKYVELRCDPISGHTALYWYRQSLGQGPEFLIYFQGTGAADDSGLPNDRFFAVRPEGSVSTLKIQRTERGDSAVYLCASVRGQGDEQFFGPGTRLTVL.

This clonotype was recorded many times. The genes are TRBV6-1 and TRBJ1-1, with D hard to call. Germline CDR1 and CDR2: MNHNS and SASEGT. CDR3 length: 13 residues. The V end was cut by 6 bases, the J end by 0 bases, with 8 bases between. CDR3 protein: CASSPSLNTEAFF. The CDR3 DNA reads TGTGCCAGCAGCCCCTCACTGAACACTGAAGCTTTCTTT.

Notes on this clonotype: A much larger clone is a single base away; this may be a read error. The rearrangement links TRBV14 to TRBJ2-1; D may be TRBD2 (5 bases). This CDR3 is 11 amino acids long. V was clipped by 3 bases and J by 13 bases, with 10 bases between them. The germline CDR1 and CDR2 sequences are SGHDN and FVKESK. The CDR3 DNA sequence: TGTGCCAGCAGCCAGGTCGGGAACCAGTTCTTC. This codes for CASSQVGNQFF.

The chain carries TRBV6-1 and TRBJ2-1, with 14 bases matching TRBD2. CDR3 length: 15 residues. J was trimmed by 9 bases and V by 6 bases; bases with no gene match: 7. Germline values: CDR1 MNHNS, CDR2 SASEGT. CDR3 sequence: CASSHGTSGSLEQFF. The CDR3 DNA reads TGTGCCAGCAGCCACGGGACTAGCGGGAGTCTTGAGCAGTTCTTC.

The rearrangement joins TRBV27 to TRBJ2-3; D gene uncertain. The germline gives CDR1 MNHEY, CDR2 SMNVEV (reference sequence). The ends were cut back, 5 bases at V and 2 bases at J, with 8 bases in the middle. CDR3 length: 13 residues. Here the CDR3 DNA reads TGTGCCAGCAGTCTAATCTCCACAGATACGCAGTATTTT. Amino acid sequence: CASSLISTDTQYF.

About this clonotype: The junction does not match germline at one end; this may be a read error. The chain joins TRBV6-2 or TRBV6-3 to TRBJ1-6; no definite D call. This CDR3 contains 13 residues. CDR1 is MNHEY and CDR2 is SVGEGT in the germline V gene. The CDR3 DNA sequence: TGTGCCTGCAGTTACTCGACAAATTCACCCCTCCACTTT. Translating it yields CACSYSTNSPLHF.

This clonotype was detected ten times or more. This chain joins TRBV28 and TRBJ2-7; no clear D gene. The CDR3 runs to 13 residues. V lost 6 bases and J 1 base, leaving 10 bases between the germline ends. In germline, CDR1 is MDHEN, CDR2 SYDVKM. In DNA, the CDR3 is TGTGCCAGCAGCCCAGTGCTATCCTACGAGCAGTACTTC. As protein: CASSPVLSYEQYF.

Details on this clonotype: A much larger clonotype is one base distant, so this may be a read error. This chain connects TRBV6-2 or TRBV6-3 to TRBJ2-7; D is possibly TRBD1 or TRBD2 (5 bases each). Germline V gene sequence: CDR1 MNHEY, CDR2 SVGEGT. V was trimmed by 8 bases and J by 8 bases, leaving 25 bases between them. The CDR3 sequence is 15 residues long. CDR3 residues: CASFHGTAGGGQQYF. CDR3 sequence (DNA): TGTGCCAGCTTCCACGGGACGGCGGGTGGAGGCCAGCAGTACTTC.

This clonotype was observed many times. This rearrangement joins TRBV10-3 to TRBJ1-2, with a tentative D call TRBD1 (5 bases). This CDR3 has 13 amino acids. Per germline, CDR1 ENHRY and CDR2 SYGVKD. Between the trimmed V and J ends, which lost 2 bases and 8 bases, there was a span of 12 bases. CDR3 in amino acids: CAISEPSGVGYTF. CDR3 DNA: TGTGCCATCAGTGAGCCGTCGGGGGTGGGCTACACCTTC.

This clonotype was recorded many times. The genes are TRBV10-3 and TRBJ2-1; 8 nucleotides agree with TRBD2. The CDR3 runs 15 residues. Trimming removed 2 bases from V and 2 bases from J; junction bases left unmatched: 2. Per germline, CDR1 ENHRY and CDR2 SYGVKD. CDR3 coding DNA: TGTGCCATCAGTGAGGGTAGCGGGGCCTACAATGAGCAGTTCTTC. This translates into CAISEGSGAYNEQFF.

This clonotype occurred many times. This chain joins TRBV29-1 and TRBJ2-6, with TRBD2 as a possible D gene (6 bases). This CDR3 is 14 amino acids long. V lost 7 bases and J lost 2, with 12 bases in between. The germline CDR1 and CDR2 sequences are SQVTM and ANQGSEA. CDR3 protein: CSAQPGAGANVLTF. The DNA for the CDR3 is TGCAGCGCCCAGCCGGGGGCTGGGGCCAACGTCCTGACTTTC.

A single count supports this clonotype. This sequence joins TRBV7-3 and TRBJ2-1; D perhaps matches TRBD1 (5 bases). CDR3 size: 12 residues. Germline CDR1 is SGHTA and CDR2 is FQGTGA. The V end was cut by 3 bases, the J end by 8 bases, with 8 bases between. The CDR3 spells CASSFRGYEQFF. The CDR3 nucleotides read TGTGCCAGCAGCTTTAGGGGTTATGAGCAGTTCTTC.

Here the CDR3 reads CASSLVSGVGEKYF. The CDR3 coding sequence is TGTGCCAGCAGCCTCGTTTCTGGGGTCGGGGAGAAGTACTTC. The chain employs TRBV11-2 and TRBJ2-7; a possible D gene is TRBD2 (5 bases). The CDR3 totals 14 residues. Germline CDR1 SGHAT, CDR2 FQNNGV. The germline V and J ends were trimmed by 5 bases and 11 bases, with 22 bases remaining between them.

The sample holds many counts of this clonotype. The gene calls are TRBV10-3 and TRBJ1-2; no firm D call. Trimming took off 2 bases at V and 3 bases at J, with 7 bases between the two ends. This CDR3 comprises 13 residues. Germline V lookup: CDR1 ENHRY, CDR2 SYGVKD. CDR3 sequence (DNA): TGTGCCATCAGTGAGACAGAGGACTATGGCTACACCTTC. Its translation is CAISETEDYGYTF.

This clonotype was observed many times. The chain links TRBV30 to TRBJ2-7, with 13 bases matching TRBD2. The CDR3 extends over 14 amino acids. J lost 6 bases, V lost 2 bases, and 4 bases had no gene match. From germline, CDR1 is GTSNPN and CDR2 SVGIG (reference sequence). Written as DNA, the CDR3 is TGTGCCTGGAGTCCACGGACTAGCGGGGGCGAGCAGTACTTC. Its protein product is CAWSPRTSGGEQYF.

In the case of this clonotype: Its ends do not fully match the called genes, so a read error is possible. The rearrangement links TRBV20-1 to TRBJ1-2, with D perhaps TRBD1 (5 bases). This CDR3 is built from 17 residues. Germline V CDR1 and CDR2: DFQATT, SNEGSKA (reference sequence). Here the CDR3 DNA reads TGCAGTGCCAGAGCCCCTTCGGGAATCTGGGGGTACTATGGCTACACCTTC. This translates into CSARAPSGIWGYYGYTF.

This clonotype was picked up many times. This chain joins TRBV6-1 and TRBJ1-2; D ambiguous. The length of the CDR3 is 14 residues. V was cut by 10 bases and J by 4 bases, with 19 bases left in between. The V gene's germline CDR1 is MNHNS and CDR2 SASEGT. CDR3 in DNA: TGTGCCACCGTCGAAGACGGAAACCCCTATGGCTACACCTTC. This encodes CATVEDGNPYGYTF.

Concerning this clonotype itself: Germline is not matched at one junction end, which may reflect a read error. The rearrangement links TRBV30 to TRBJ1-1; D unclear. The CDR3 is 15 amino acids. Germline V gives CDR1 GTSNPN, CDR2 SVGIG (reference sequence). For the CDR3, the DNA is TGTGCCTGGAGTGTCCCGGGCTCCGGGAACACTGGAGCTTTCTTT. This gives the protein CAWSVPGSGNTGAFF.

The sample holds many counts of this clonotype. This chain uses TRBV5-1 with TRBJ1-6; possibly TRBD1 for D (5 bases). Germline CDR1 reads SGHRS; CDR2 reads YFSETQ. This CDR3 has 14 residues. Trimming removed 4 bases from V and 6 bases from J, with 11 bases in between. The CDR3: CASSPGTANSPLHF. The CDR3 DNA is TGCGCCAGCAGCCCAGGGACCGCTAATTCACCCCTCCACTTT.

The chain links TRBV12-3 or TRBV12-4 to TRBJ2-2; 7 bases map to TRBD1. V gave up 7 bases and J gave up 2 bases; unmatched junction bases: 10. This CDR3 is 16 amino acids long. The CDR3 DNA reads TGTGCCAGCATACCTAAGGGACAGCTAAACACCGGGGAGCTGTTTTTT. Its protein is CASIPKGQLNTGELFF.

This clonotype has at least ten counts. The rearrangement joins TRBV20-1 to TRBJ2-1, with 7 positions matching TRBD2. The length of the CDR3 is 13 residues. V was clipped by 3 bases and J by 4 bases; unmatched bases: 3. Per the germline V gene, CDR1 is DFQATT and CDR2 is SNEGSKA (reference sequence). The CDR3 sequence is CSARGGGYNEQFF. In nucleotides, the CDR3 is TGCAGTGCTAGGGGGGGGGGATACAATGAGCAGTTCTTC.